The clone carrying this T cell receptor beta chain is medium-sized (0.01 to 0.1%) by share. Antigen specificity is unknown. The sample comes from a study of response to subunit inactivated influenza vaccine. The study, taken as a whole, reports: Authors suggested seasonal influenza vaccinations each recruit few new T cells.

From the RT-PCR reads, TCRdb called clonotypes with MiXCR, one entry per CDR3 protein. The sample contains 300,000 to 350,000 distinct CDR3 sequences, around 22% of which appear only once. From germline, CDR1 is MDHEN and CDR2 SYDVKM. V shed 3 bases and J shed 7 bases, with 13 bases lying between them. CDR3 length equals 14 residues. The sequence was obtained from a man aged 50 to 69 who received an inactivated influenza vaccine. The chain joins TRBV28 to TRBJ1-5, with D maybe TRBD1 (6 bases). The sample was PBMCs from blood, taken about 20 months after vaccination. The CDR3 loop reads CASSLHQGSQPQHF. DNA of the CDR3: TGTGCCAGCAGTTTGCACCAGGGGTCGCAGCCCCAGCATTTT.